These 15 T cell receptor beta chains share one sample of origin, sequenced in a study of CD8 T cells in Susac syndrome. Reverse transcription of roughly 0.45 to 1 ug RNA used random hexamers. TCRdb independently ran MiXCR on the immunoSEQ multiplex PCR reads; one entry per CDR3 protein. This table holds roughly 180,000 distinct CDR3 sequences, about 93% found once. The sample comprised CD4+ T cells from PBMCs. These receptors all come from a human donor in good health.

The CDR3: CASSRDRATDTQYF. CDR3 nucleotide sequence: TGTGCCAGCAGCCGGGACAGGGCGACAGATACGCAGTATTTT. The J gene is TRBJ2-3, the V gene TRBV12-3 or TRBV12-4, with 9 bases aligning to TRBD1. The CDR3 runs to 14 residues. V lost 6 bases to trimming and J lost 3 bases; unmatched junction nucleotides: 4.

The genes are TRBV29-1 and TRBJ2-1, with TRBD2 as a possible D gene (6 bases). This CDR3 contains 15 residues. Germline V gene lookup returns CDR1 SQVTM and CDR2 ANQGSEA. V gave up 1 base and J gave up 7 bases, with 17 bases separating them. The CDR3 reads CSVEVFGRGMNEQFF. CDR3 nucleotide sequence: TGCAGCGTTGAAGTTTTCGGCCGCGGGATGAATGAGCAGTTCTTC.

The chain joins TRBV7-9 to TRBJ2-7, with a weak D call TRBD1 (5 bases). V dropped 1 base and J dropped 3 bases, with 13 bases sitting between them. This CDR3 region has 15 residues. Germline V CDR1 and CDR2: SEHNR, FQNEAQ (reference sequence). In DNA, the CDR3 is TGTGCCAGCAGCTTAGGCAACCAGGGTATCTACGAGCAGTACTTC. It is translated as CASSLGNQGIYEQYF.

The gene calls are TRBV2 and TRBJ1-1; no clear D. Germline CDR1 and CDR2: SNHLY and FYNNEI. The CDR3 sequence is 12 residues long. Trimming removed 11 bases at V and 5 bases at J, with 15 bases between. The CDR3 here is CAEQRVSTEAFF. CDR3 in DNA: TGTGCCGAGCAAAGGGTTTCAACTGAAGCTTTCTTT. Complete variable domain (other parts from reference TRBV2 and TRBJ1-1): EPEVTQTPSHQVTQMGQEVILRCVPISNHLYFYWYRQILGQKVEFLVSFYNNEISEKSEIFDDQFSVERPDGSNFTLKIRSTKLEDSAMYFCAEQRVSTEAFFGQGTRLTVV.

This clonotype was observed once. The junction and the germline gene differ at one end; a read error may be behind it. This sequence joins TRBV30 and TRBJ2-7; D is unclear. The CDR3 contains 12 residues. Germline loops: CDR1 GTSNPN, CDR2 SVGIG (reference sequence). Here the CDR3 reads CARSVRRYEQYF. The DNA of the CDR3 is TGTGCCCGGAGCGTACGCAGGTACGAGCAGTACTTC.

The chain is built from TRBV7-2 and TRBJ1-1, with D uncertain. The V end lost 10 bases, the J end lost 0 bases, and 18 bases lay between the germline ends. The germline CDR1 and CDR2 sequences are SGHTA and FQGNSA. The CDR3 is 15 amino acids. The CDR3 coding sequence is TGTGCCACCACTGGTGACCTTAATATGAACACTGAAGCTTTCTTT. Its protein product is CATTGDLNMNTEAFF.

The chain has TRBV30 and TRBJ2-1, with 12 positions matching TRBD2. Germline CDR1 reads GTSNPN; CDR2 reads SVGIG (reference sequence). V trimming: 4 bases; J trimming: 6 bases; junction bases outside the gene matches: 7. This CDR3 has 15 residues. This chain's CDR3 is CAWTLTSGGPNEQFF. The CDR3 nucleotides read TGTGCCTGGACCTTGACTAGCGGGGGCCCCAATGAGCAGTTCTTC.

The chain is built from TRBV29-1 and TRBJ2-1, with D perhaps matching TRBD1 (6 bases). In germline, CDR1 is SQVTM, CDR2 ANQGSEA. V was pared by 2 bases and J by 8 bases, with 19 bases between. The CDR3 totals 15 residues. In DNA, the CDR3 is TGCAGCGTTGAACGCCCCAGGGGAGATCTCGATGAGCAGTTCTTC. This sequence encodes CSVERPRGDLDEQFF.

This clonotype was observed once. This chain uses TRBV20-1 with TRBJ2-3; D uncertain. V gave up 7 bases and J gave up 1 base, with 9 bases separating them. The CDR3 has 12 amino acids. In germline, CDR1 is DFQATT, CDR2 SNEGSKA (reference sequence). CDR3 sequence (DNA): TGCAGTGGGGCCCTTGGCACAGATACGCAGTATTTT. This translates into CSGALGTDTQYF.

This clonotype was found once. The chain carries TRBV20-1 and TRBJ1-5; 7 nucleotides align to TRBD1. Germline V CDR1 and CDR2: DFQATT, SNEGSKA (reference sequence). The V segment lost 1 base and the J segment 0 bases; nucleotides outside the gene matches: 6. This CDR3 is built from 16 residues. Here the CDR3 reads CSARGQGDNSNQPQHF. In DNA, the CDR3 is TGCAGTGCTAGAGGCCAGGGGGATAATAGCAATCAGCCCCAGCATTTT.

The chain couples TRBV12-3 or TRBV12-4 to TRBJ1-6, with TRBD1 as a possible D gene (6 bases). With 4 bases removed from V and 7 bases from J, the gap between germline ends came to 14 bases. CDR3 size: 15 residues. CDR3 sequence (DNA): TGTGCCAGCAGTTCATCCGGGACACAGAATTCACCCCTCCACTTT. Translation: CASSSSGTQNSPLHF.

This chain joins TRBV18 and TRBJ2-5; no clear D gene. The CDR3 is 15 amino acids. CDR1 and CDR2 (germline): KGHSH, LQKENI. The germline V and J ends were trimmed by 2 bases and 3 bases, with 13 bases remaining between them. CDR3 sequence reads: CASSPRASKEETQYF. CDR3 nucleotides: TGTGCCAGCTCACCAAGGGCATCAAAAGAAGAGACCCAGTACTTC. The full variable domain, its missing parts supplied by reference TRBV18 and TRBJ2-5, is NAGVMQNPRHLVRRRGQEARLRCSPMKGHSHVYWYRQLPEEGLKFMVYLQKENIIDESGMPKERFSAEFPKEGPSILRIQQVVRGDSAAYFCASSPRASKEETQYFGPGTRLLVL.

This sequence joins TRBV12-3 or TRBV12-4 and TRBJ2-1, with TRBD1 identical over 10 bases. This CDR3 has 15 residues. V lost 4 bases to trimming and J lost 3 bases; unmatched junction nucleotides: 3. The CDR3 nucleotides are TGTGCCAGCAGTTCGACAGGGGGCTTCTACAATGAGCAGTTCTTC. Translating it yields CASSSTGGFYNEQFF.

The chain has TRBV7-9 and TRBJ1-3; D is undetermined. Germline V gene sequence: CDR1 SEHNR, CDR2 FQNEAQ (reference sequence). The CDR3 has 15 residues. V dropped 4 bases and J dropped 5 bases, with 15 bases sitting between them. The CDR3 DNA reads as TGTGCCAGCAGCTCCGGACGGTCGGAACGAAACACCATATATTTT. Its protein is CASSSGRSERNTIYF.

The chain employs TRBV29-1 and TRBJ2-3; TRBD2 agrees at 15 bases. Germline CDR1 and CDR2: SQVTM and ANQGSEA. V was pared by 7 bases and J by 8 bases, with 4 bases of the junction left unmatched. This CDR3 has 13 residues. CDR3 DNA: TGCAGCGCCGGACTAGCGGGGGGGAGTACGCAGTATTTT. Translated: CSAGLAGGSTQYF.